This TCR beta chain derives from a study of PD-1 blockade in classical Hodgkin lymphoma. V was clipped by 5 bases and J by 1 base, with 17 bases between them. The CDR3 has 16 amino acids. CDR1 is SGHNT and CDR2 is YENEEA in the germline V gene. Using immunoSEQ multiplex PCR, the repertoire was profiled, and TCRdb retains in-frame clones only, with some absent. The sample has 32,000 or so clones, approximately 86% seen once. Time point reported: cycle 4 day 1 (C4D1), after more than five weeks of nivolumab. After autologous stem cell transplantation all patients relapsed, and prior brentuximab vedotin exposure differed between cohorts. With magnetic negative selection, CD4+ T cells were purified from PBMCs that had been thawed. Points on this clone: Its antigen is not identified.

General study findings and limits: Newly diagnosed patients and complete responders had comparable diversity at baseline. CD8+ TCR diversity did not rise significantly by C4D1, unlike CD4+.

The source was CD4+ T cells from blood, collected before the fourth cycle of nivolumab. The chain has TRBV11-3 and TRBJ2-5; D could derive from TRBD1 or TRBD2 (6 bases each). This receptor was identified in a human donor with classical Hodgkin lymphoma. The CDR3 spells CASSRGDKAAQETQYF. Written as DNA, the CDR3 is TGTGCCAGCAGCAGGGGGGACAAAGCGGCCCAAGAGACCCAGTACTTC.